The clone carrying this T cell receptor beta chain was observed at least ten times. Its antigen is not known. In the library, unique molecular identifiers were attached to individual cDNA molecules. TCRdb recomputed calls from the RACE reads with MiXCR, one row per CDR3 protein. The data contain about 95,000 distinct CDR3 sequences, more than 9.5% of them singletons. This sample is drawn from a study of human T cells and chemical hapten exposure. Study details: On the upper back, patch tests were applied with 0.01% DPC and read at 6 days.

The V and J ends lost 1 base and 1 base respectively, with 7 bases between them. The V gene's germline CDR1 is MGHDK and CDR2 SYGVNS. This CDR3 is 14 amino acids long. Described time point: patch test 2, 6 weeks after DPC sensitization. The treatment denotes: therapeutic diphenylcyclopropenone sensitization with weekly scalp DPC. Overall study results and limits: TCRs at a frequency above 1 in 1000 stayed unchanged with DPC sensitization.

The TCR originated in a middle-aged woman with alopecia areata. Some clones in this sample may be carry-over from other donors' samples. Material: whole blood, obtained in connection with sensitization to the hapten diphenylcyclopropenone (DPC). The genes are TRBV25-1 and TRBJ1-1, with D tentatively TRBD1 (6 bases). CDR3 nucleotide sequence: TGTGCCAGCAGTGAATGGGGACAGAACACTGAAGCTTTCTTT. Translation gives CASSEWGQNTEAFF.